This TCR beta chain was captured by sequencing in a study of blood T cell repertoires in COVID-19. Study information: Collection of acute and convalescent COVID-19 samples took place in the United States, Italy and Spain. Sources were T cells, B-cell-depleted T cells, or PBMCs; the material itself was cDNA or gDNA.

In the study's own analysis: Estimates of nucleated cell counts were drawn from the amplification of reference gene primers. Clones were sequenced by immunoSEQ multiplex PCR, and TCRdb holds only the in-frame ones, with some missing. V and J calls and clone size come straight from that table; D and trimming were deduced from the DNA. The data show about 300,000 clones, more than 85% seen once. This CDR3 is 13 amino acids long. Unmatched junction bases numbered 2, after V lost 5 bases and J lost 2 bases. The source material was peripheral blood. The clonotype originates from a man between 70 and 80 years old with acute or convalescent COVID-19. The chain combines TRBV12-3 or TRBV12-4 with TRBJ1-2, with 7 bases identical to TRBD1. The CDR3 region has the DNA TGTGCCAGCAGTCCGGACAGGAACTATGGCTACACCTTC. It is translated as CASSPDRNYGYTF.